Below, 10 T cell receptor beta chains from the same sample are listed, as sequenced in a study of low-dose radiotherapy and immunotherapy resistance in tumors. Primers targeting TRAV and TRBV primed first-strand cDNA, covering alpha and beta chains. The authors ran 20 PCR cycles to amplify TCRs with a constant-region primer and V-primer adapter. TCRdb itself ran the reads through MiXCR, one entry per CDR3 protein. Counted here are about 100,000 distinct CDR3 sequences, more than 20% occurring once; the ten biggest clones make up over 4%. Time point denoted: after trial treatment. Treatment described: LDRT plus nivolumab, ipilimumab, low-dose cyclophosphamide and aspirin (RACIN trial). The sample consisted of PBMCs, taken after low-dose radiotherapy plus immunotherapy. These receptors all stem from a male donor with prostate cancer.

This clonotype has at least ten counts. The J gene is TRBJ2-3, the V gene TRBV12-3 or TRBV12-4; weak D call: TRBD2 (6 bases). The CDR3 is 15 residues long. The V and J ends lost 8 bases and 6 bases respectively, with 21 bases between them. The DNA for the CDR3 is TGTGCCAGCGGGGGGTTTACTCTGGAGGGCGATACGCAGTATTTT. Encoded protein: CASGGFTLEGDTQYF.

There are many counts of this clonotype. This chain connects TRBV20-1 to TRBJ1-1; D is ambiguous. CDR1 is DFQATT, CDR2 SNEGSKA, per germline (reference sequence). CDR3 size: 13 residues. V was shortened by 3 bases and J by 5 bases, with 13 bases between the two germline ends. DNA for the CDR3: TGCAGTGCTAGTACAGCAATAGGGACTGAAGCTTTCTTT. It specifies CSASTAIGTEAFF.

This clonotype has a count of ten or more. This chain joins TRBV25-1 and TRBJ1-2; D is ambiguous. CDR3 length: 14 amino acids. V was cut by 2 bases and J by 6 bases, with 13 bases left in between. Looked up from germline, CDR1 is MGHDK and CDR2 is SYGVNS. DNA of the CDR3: TGTGCCAGCAGTGAACCTACCGCTTCGGATGGCTACACCTTC. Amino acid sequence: CASSEPTASDGYTF.

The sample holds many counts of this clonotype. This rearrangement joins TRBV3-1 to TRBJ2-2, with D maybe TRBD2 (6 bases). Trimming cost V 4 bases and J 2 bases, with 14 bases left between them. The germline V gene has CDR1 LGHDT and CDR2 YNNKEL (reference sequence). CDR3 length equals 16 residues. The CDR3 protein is CASSPGSRGNTGELFF. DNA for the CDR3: TGTGCCAGCAGCCCCGGCTCGCGGGGAAACACCGGGGAGCTGTTTTTT.

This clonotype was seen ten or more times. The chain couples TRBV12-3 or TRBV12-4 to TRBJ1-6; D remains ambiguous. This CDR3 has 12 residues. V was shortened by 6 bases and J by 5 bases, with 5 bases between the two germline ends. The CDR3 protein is CASRADNSPLHF. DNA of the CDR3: TGTGCCAGCAGAGCAGATAATTCACCCCTCCACTTT.

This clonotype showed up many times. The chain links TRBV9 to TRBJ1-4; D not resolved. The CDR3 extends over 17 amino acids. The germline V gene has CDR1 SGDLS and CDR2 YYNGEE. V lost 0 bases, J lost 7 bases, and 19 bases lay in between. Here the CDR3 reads CASSVDYGGFGSEKLFF. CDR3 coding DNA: TGTGCCAGCAGCGTAGACTATGGTGGGTTCGGAAGTGAAAAACTGTTTTTT.

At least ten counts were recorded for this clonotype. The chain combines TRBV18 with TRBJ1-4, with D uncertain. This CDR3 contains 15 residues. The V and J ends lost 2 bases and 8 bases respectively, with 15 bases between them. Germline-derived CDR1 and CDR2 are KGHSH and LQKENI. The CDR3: CASSPGRAHAEKLFF. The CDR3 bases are TGTGCCAGCTCACCAGGGAGGGCCCATGCGGAAAAACTGTTTTTT.

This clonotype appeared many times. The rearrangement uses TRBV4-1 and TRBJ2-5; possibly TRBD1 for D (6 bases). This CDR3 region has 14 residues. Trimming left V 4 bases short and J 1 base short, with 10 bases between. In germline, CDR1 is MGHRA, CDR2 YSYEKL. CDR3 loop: CASSLTGFQETQYF. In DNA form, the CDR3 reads TGCGCCAGCAGCCTAACAGGGTTCCAAGAGACCCAGTACTTC.

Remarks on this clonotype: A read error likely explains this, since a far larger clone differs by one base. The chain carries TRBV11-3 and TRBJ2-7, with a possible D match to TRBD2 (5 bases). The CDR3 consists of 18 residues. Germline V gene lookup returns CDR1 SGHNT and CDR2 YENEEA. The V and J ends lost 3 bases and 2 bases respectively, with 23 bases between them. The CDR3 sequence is CASSFDSGRNGIPYEQYF. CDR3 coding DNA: TGTGCCAGCAGCTTTGATTCAGGACGGAACGGGATTCCCTACGAGCAGTACTTC.

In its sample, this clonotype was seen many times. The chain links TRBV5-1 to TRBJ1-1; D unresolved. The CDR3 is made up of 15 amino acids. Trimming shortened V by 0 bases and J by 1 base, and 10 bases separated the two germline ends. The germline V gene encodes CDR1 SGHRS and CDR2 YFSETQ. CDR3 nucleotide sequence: TGCGCCAGCAGCTTGGCCGAGCGGAGGAACACTGAAGCTTTCTTT. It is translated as CASSLAERRNTEAFF.